These T cell receptor beta chains were read from a single sample in a study of T cell clones after liver transplantation. Method: immunoSEQ multiplex PCR; TCRdb's copy keeps in-frame clones and lacks some. The table records roughly 100,000 clones, about 81% of them present only once. The sequencing here drew on CD4+ T cells from blood, taken before liver transplant. All receptors derive from a human donor who received a liver transplant. Each CDR3 is given without its conserved first and last residue. A D gene is named only where the DNA matches it firmly.

V: TRBV28; D: NA; J: TRBJ1-2; CDR3: ASIPERVDGYT
V: TRBV7-2; D: NA; J: TRBJ1-3; CDR3: ASTPGPQGNTIY
V: TRBV15; D: TRBD1; J: TRBJ1-5; CDR3: ATSREYGQGRNQPQH
V: TRBV19; D: TRBD1; J: TRBJ1-6; CDR3: ASRSGGTGGISPLH
V: TRBV5-8; D: NA; J: TRBJ1-2; CDR3: ASSLGYGYT
V: TRBV28; D: NA; J: TRBJ2-5; CDR3: AGGRKETQY
V: TRBV9; D: TRBD1; J: TRBJ1-1; CDR3: ASSVTGTGPTEAF
V: TRBV18; D: NA; J: TRBJ2-2; CDR3: ASSPWPPGGANTGELF
V: TRBV7-3; D: NA; J: TRBJ1-5; CDR3: ASSRGSNQPQH
V: TRBV6-6; D: NA; J: TRBJ1-5; CDR3: ASAPVGNNQPQH
V: TRBV4-2; D: TRBD1; J: TRBJ1-2; CDR3: ASSQEMGQPYGYT
V: TRBV28; D: TRBD1; J: TRBJ1-4; CDR3: ASSSTDRGKEKLF
V: TRBV5-4; D: TRBD1; J: TRBJ2-2; CDR3: ASSLPTGQDTGELF
V: TRBV19; D: NA; J: TRBJ2-7; CDR3: ATQGYYEQY